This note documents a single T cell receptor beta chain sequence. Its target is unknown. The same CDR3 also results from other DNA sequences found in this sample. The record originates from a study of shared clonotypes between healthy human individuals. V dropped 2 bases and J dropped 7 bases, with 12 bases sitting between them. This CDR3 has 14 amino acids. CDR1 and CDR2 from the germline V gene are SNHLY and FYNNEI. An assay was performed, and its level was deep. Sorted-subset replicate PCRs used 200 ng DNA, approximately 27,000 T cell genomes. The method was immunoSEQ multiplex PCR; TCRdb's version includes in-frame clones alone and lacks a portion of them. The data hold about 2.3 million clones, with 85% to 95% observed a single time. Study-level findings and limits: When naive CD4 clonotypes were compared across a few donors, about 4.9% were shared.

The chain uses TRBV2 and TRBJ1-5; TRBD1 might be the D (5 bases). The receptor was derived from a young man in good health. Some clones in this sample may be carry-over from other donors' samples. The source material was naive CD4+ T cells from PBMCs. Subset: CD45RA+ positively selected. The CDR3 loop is CASSETQGDQPQHF. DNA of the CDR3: TGTGCCAGCAGTGAAACTCAGGGTGACCAGCCCCAGCATTTT.